This TCR beta chain was found in a study of beta chain features in type 1 diabetes. Every bit of the isolated RNA underwent reverse transcription, so sequencing read expressed TCRB transcripts. TCRdb's copy holds only in-frame clones and misses some; the assay was immunoSEQ multiplex PCR. The table shows 900,000 or so clones, with roughly 15% occurring only once. V lost 4 bases, J lost 4 bases, and 5 bases stayed unmatched. Germline CDR1 and CDR2: SEHNR and FQNEAQ (reference sequence). This CDR3 has 15 residues. The gene calls are TRBV7-9 and TRBJ2-7; 12 bases are shared with TRBD1. The sample consisted of naive CD4+ T cells from blood. The source is a woman in her late teens or twenties in good health. CDR3 DNA sequence: TGTGCCAGCAGCTCCGGGACAGGGGGCGGTTACGAGCAGTACTTC. Amino acid sequence: CASSSGTGGGYEQYF.